A selection of T cell receptor beta chains follows, all from one sample in a study of blood T cell repertoires in COVID-19. This table comes from immunoSEQ multiplex PCR, and its TCRdb copy is limited to in-frame clones, with some not included. The sample lists some 280,000 clones; about 89% were seen once. The specimen was peripheral blood. The receptors were sampled from a woman aged 60-70 years with acute or convalescent COVID-19. Both conserved end residues are part of each CDR3. D genes are given only for firm matches. For some rows the clone size is stated as once, few or many, or as a class when expanded; others skip it.

j_call v_call clone_size d_call cdr3_aa cdr3_nt
TRBJ1-6 TRBV19 . TRBD1 CASSPGTAYNSPLHF TGTGCCAGTAGTCCCGGGACAGCTTATAATTCACCCCTCCACTTT
TRBJ2-7 TRBV23-1 . TRBD1 CASSQSLGQGVYEQYF TGCGCCAGCAGTCAATCTCTGGGACAGGGGGTTTACGAGCAGTACTTC
TRBJ1-1 TRBV5-4 . TRBD1 CASSPTGRMNTEAFF TGTGCCAGCAGCCCGACAGGGCGAATGAACACTGAAGCTTTCTTT
TRBJ2-3 TRBV3-1/TRBV3-2 . . CASSRSLSGLGASTDTQYF TGTGCCAGCAGCCGGTCCCTGTCCGGGTTGGGAGCCAGCACAGATACGCAGTATTTT
TRBJ2-7 TRBV3-1/TRBV3-2 . TRBD2 CASKEVAGGPGEQYF TGTGCCAGCAAGGAAGTAGCGGGAGGGCCTGGGGAGCAGTACTTC
TRBJ1-2 TRBV18 once . CASSPGVPNYGYTF TGTGCCAGCTCACCCGGGGTTCCTAACTATGGCTACACCTTC
TRBJ2-4 TRBV28 . TRBD2 CASRGLAGSKNIQYF TGTGCCAGCAGGGGACTAGCGGGATCCAAAAACATTCAGTACTTC
TRBJ2-2 TRBV6-2/TRBV6-3 . TRBD2 CASSEWGGTGELFF TGTGCCAGCAGTGAGTGGGGGGGCACCGGGGAGCTGTTTTTT
TRBJ2-3 TRBV5-5 . . CASSLVLSTDTQYF TGTGCCAGCAGCTTGGTTCTGAGCACAGATACGCAGTATTTT
TRBJ1-4 TRBV15 . . CATSTLSGIPNEKLFF TGTGCCACCAGCACCCTTTCGGGGATCCCTAATGAAAAACTGTTTTTT
TRBJ2-7 TRBV20-1 once . CSASRQERSYEQYF TGCAGTGCTAGTCGCCAAGAGCGGAGTTACGAGCAGTACTTC
TRBJ1-1 TRBV11-2 . . CASSLGVGRKAFF TGTGCCAGCAGCTTAGGCGTCGGGAGAAAAGCTTTCTTT
TRBJ1-1 TRBV14 . . CASSQDRRQSTNTEAFF TGTGCCAGCAGCCAAGATCGGAGACAGTCGACGAACACTGAAGCTTTCTTT
TRBJ1-2 TRBV3-1/TRBV3-2 . TRBD1 CASSHSDRAGYGYTF TGTGCCAGCAGCCACTCCGACAGGGCTGGCTATGGCTACACCTTC
TRBJ1-3 TRBV7-9 . . CASRPGSGNTIYF TGTGCCAGCAGGCCCGGTTCAGGAAACACCATATATTTT
TRBJ2-5 TRBV14 few TRBD2 CASSQGGRETQYF TGTGCCAGCAGCCAGGGGGGGAGAGAGACCCAGTACTTC
TRBJ1-2 TRBV3-1/TRBV3-2 . . CASSQVTANYGYTF TGTGCCAGCAGCCAAGTGACAGCCAACTATGGCTACACCTTC
TRBJ1-4 TRBV9 . . CASSVAGEKLFF TGTGCCAGCAGCGTAGCGGGGGAAAAACTGTTTTTT
TRBJ2-4 TRBV25-1 . TRBD1 CASSEYDRGISIQYF TGTGCCAGCAGTGAATATGACAGGGGGATAAGCATTCAGTACTTC
TRBJ1-2 TRBV15 . TRBD1 CATSRLGTGDWYGYTF TGTGCCACCAGCAGGCTCGGGACAGGGGATTGGTATGGCTACACCTTC
TRBJ2-7 TRBV7-2 . TRBD1 CASSWVTGAVEQYF TGTGCCAGCAGCTGGGTGACAGGGGCAGTGGAGCAGTACTTC
TRBJ1-1 TRBV7-2 . . CASSLDGSGGREAFF TGTGCCAGCAGCTTAGACGGGTCGGGGGGGCGTGAAGCTTTCTTT
TRBJ2-3 TRBV18 few . CASSKDNPSTDTQYF TGTGCCAGCTCAAAGGACAACCCTAGCACAGATACGCAGTATTTT
TRBJ1-2 TRBV20-1 . TRBD1 CSANRDSGYTF TGCAGTGCTAACCGGGACAGCGGCTACACCTTC
TRBJ1-1 TRBV28 . . CASSPIRAENTEAFF TGTGCCAGCAGTCCGATACGCGCCGAGAACACTGAAGCTTTCTTT
TRBJ2-5 TRBV7-9 . . CASSLWGPETQYF TGTGCCAGCAGCTTATGGGGCCCAGAGACCCAGTACTTC
TRBJ2-1 TRBV24-1 . TRBD2 CATSGEGGKRSSYNEQFF TGTGCCACCAGTGGGGAGGGAGGAAAGCGAAGCTCCTACAATGAGCAGTTCTTC
TRBJ2-4 TRBV2 . TRBD2 CASTPLAGNRVKNIQYF TGTGCCAGCACCCCTCTAGCGGGCAATAGGGTCAAAAACATTCAGTACTTC
TRBJ2-1 TRBV4-3 . . CASSQEAYNEQFF TGCGCCAGCAGCCAAGAAGCATACAATGAGCAGTTCTTC
TRBJ2-6 TRBV7-3 once TRBD1 CASSRATGSGANVLTF TGTGCCAGCAGCCGCGCGACAGGGTCGGGGGCCAACGTCCTGACTTTC
TRBJ1-1 TRBV5-1 . . CASSLEGEREAFF TGCGCCAGCAGCTTGGAGGGGGAGCGGGAAGCTTTCTTT
TRBJ1-1 TRBV2 . TRBD1 CASLDRGGGMNTEAFF TGTGCCAGCCTCGACAGGGGCGGAGGTATGAACACTGAAGCTTTCTTT
TRBJ2-7 TRBV4-1 . . CASSQDRGSSYEQYF TGCGCCAGCAGCCAAGATCGAGGCAGCTCCTACGAGCAGTACTTC
TRBJ2-7 TRBV6-5 . . CASRKGAGAYEQYF TGTGCCAGCAGAAAAGGGGCCGGAGCCTACGAGCAGTACTTC
TRBJ2-6 TRBV4-3 once TRBD2 CASSLLAGSLMANVLTF TGCGCCAGCAGCCTCCTAGCGGGTTCCTTAATGGCCAACGTCCTGACTTTC
TRBJ1-5 TRBV4-1 once . CASSQDLNQPQHF TGCGCCAGCAGCCAAGATCTGAATCAGCCCCAGCATTTT
TRBJ2-2 TRBV7-6 . TRBD2 CASSLISSGRANTGELFF TGTGCCAGCAGCTTAATCTCTAGCGGGAGGGCGAACACCGGGGAGCTGTTTTTT
TRBJ1-2 TRBV9 . TRBD1 CASSVAGTGFFGYTF TGTGCCAGCAGCGTAGCTGGGACAGGTTTTTTTGGCTACACCTTC
TRBJ2-5 TRBV29-1 . . CSVRRAVRETQYF TGCAGCGTCAGGAGGGCCGTCAGAGAGACCCAGTACTTC
TRBJ2-7 TRBV28 . . CASSLSGYEQYF TGTGCCAGCAGTTTGTCGGGCTACGAGCAGTACTTC
TRBJ2-2 TRBV11-3 . TRBD1 CASSKSGQGNTGELFF TGTGCCAGCAGCAAATCCGGACAGGGGAACACCGGGGAGCTGTTTTTT
TRBJ1-2 TRBV6-5 . TRBD1 CASSRTGFRIYGYTF TGTGCCAGCAGTCGGACAGGGTTCAGGATCTATGGCTACACCTTC